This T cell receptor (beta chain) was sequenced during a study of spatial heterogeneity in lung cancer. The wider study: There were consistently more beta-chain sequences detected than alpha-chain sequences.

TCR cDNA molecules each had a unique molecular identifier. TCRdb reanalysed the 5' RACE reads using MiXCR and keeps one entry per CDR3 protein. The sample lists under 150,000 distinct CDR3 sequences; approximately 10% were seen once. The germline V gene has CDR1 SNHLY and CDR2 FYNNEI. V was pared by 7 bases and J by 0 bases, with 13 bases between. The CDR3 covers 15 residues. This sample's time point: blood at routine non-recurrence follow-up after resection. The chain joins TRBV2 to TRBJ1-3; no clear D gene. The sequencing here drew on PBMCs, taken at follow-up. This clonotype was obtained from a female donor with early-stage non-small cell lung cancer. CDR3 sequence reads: CASTKPAFSGNTIYF. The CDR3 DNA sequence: TGTGCCAGCACCAAACCGGCCTTCTCTGGAAACACCATATATTTT.